This passage covers 9 T cell receptor beta chains from one sample sequenced in a study of T cells in Graves' hyperthyroidism and ophthalmopathy. Amplification of TCR beta CDR3 regions used RNA as the template. Researchers ran a first-round RT-PCR on the TCR CDR3 using the HTBI primer set. TCRdb passed the multiplex PCR reads through MiXCR, listing each CDR3 protein once. This repertoire shows roughly 570,000 distinct CDR3 sequences, 46% found once; its top ten account for about 8.3%. The sequenced sample consisted of peripheral blood or thyroid tissue (not recorded which). These receptors were taken from a woman aged 18-29 years with Graves' hyperthyroidism.

This clonotype came up many times. The chain joins TRBV6-2 or TRBV6-3 to TRBJ1-1; D not certain. V was clipped by 7 bases and J by 3 bases, with 6 bases between them. The CDR3 sequence is 11 residues long. CDR1 is MNHEY, CDR2 SVGEGT, per germline. For the CDR3, the DNA is TGTGCCAGCACCGATGACACTGAAGCTTTCTTT. Encoded protein: CASTDDTEAFF.

In nucleotides, the CDR3 is TGTGCTAGTGGTTTCGGGACAGGTGTCCATCGTCCCCAGCATTTT. Translation gives CASGFGTGVHRPQHF. V gene TRBV12-5 combines with J gene TRBJ1-5; TRBD1 aligns across 8 bases. Germline CDR1 and CDR2: LGHNT and FRNRAP. The CDR3 has 15 amino acids. V lost 3 bases and J lost 10; bases outside the gene matches: 11.

Worth noting for this clonotype: Possible read error: a much larger clone is one base away. The chain recombines TRBV14 with TRBJ2-7; the D gene could be TRBD1 or TRBD2 (5 bases each). The CDR3 runs to 14 residues. Germline loops: CDR1 SGHDN, CDR2 FVKESK. CDR3 in DNA: TGTGCCAGCAGCCAAGGGGGGAGCTCCTGCGAGCAGTACTTC. This sequence encodes CASSQGGSSCEQYF.

The rearrangement links TRBV29-1 to TRBJ1-1; D is ambiguous. CDR1 and CDR2 from the germline V gene are SQVTM and ANQGSEA. The V end lost 6 bases, the J end lost 6 bases, and 20 bases lay between the germline ends. CDR3 size: 14 residues. As DNA, the CDR3 is TGCAGCGTGAGTGGGCTAGCGGGAACATCTGAAGCTTTCTTT. It yields the protein CSVSGLAGTSEAFF.

Points on this clonotype: One end of the junction fails to match germline, which may point to a read error. The genes are TRBV11-2 and TRBJ2-3; D might be TRBD1 (5 bases). This CDR3 comprises 15 residues. Germline V CDR1 and CDR2: SGHAT, FQNNGV. Written as DNA, the CDR3 is TGCGCCAGCAGCTTGGCAGGGTGGGGCACAGATACGCAGTATTTT. Encoded protein: CASSLAGWGTDTQYF.

This clonotype was counted ten times or more. V and J are TRBV20-1 and TRBJ1-1; a weak D match, TRBD1 (5 bases). Germline V gene sequence: CDR1 DFQATT, CDR2 SNEGSKA (reference sequence). This CDR3 is 12 amino acids long. V lost 6 bases and J lost 3, with 11 bases in between. The CDR3, as DNA: TGCAGTGCAATCAGGGCGGACACTGAAGCTTTCTTT. It yields the protein CSAIRADTEAFF.

This clonotype was observed many times. V usage is TRBV19 and J usage is TRBJ2-1, with 9 bases that match TRBD2. The CDR3 extends over 17 amino acids. The ends lost 4 bases at V and 1 base at J; junction bases unmatched: 8. Germline CDR1 reads LNHDA; CDR2 reads SQIVND (reference sequence). CDR3 residues: CASSTSGMALSYNEQFF. CDR3 nucleotide sequence: TGTGCCAGTAGTACTAGCGGGATGGCCTTGTCCTACAATGAGCAGTTCTTC.

On this clonotype: A single base separates this from a much larger clone, so it may be a read error. The chain recombines TRBV7-9 with TRBJ2-5; D is uncertain. The CDR3 extends over 14 amino acids. Germline values: CDR1 SEHNR, CDR2 FQNEAQ (reference sequence). The CDR3 bases are TGTGCCGGCAGCCGCCCCGGTAGGGATGAGACCCAGTACTTC. Its protein product is CAGSRPGRDETQYF.

This clonotype has ten or more counts. V usage is TRBV19 and J usage is TRBJ1-5; tentatively, D is TRBD1 (6 bases). Trimming took 6 bases from V and 2 from J, leaving 14 bases between them. The CDR3 runs to 15 residues. CDR1 is LNHDA, CDR2 SQIVND, per germline (reference sequence). CDR3 DNA: TGTGCCAGTAGCTGGGACGAGGGGGGCAATCAGCCCCAGCATTTT. This translates into CASSWDEGGNQPQHF.